A single sample is the source of the 2 T cell receptor beta chains below, sequenced in a study of cytomegalovirus exposure and HLA in healthy donors. In the PCR, 60 Vbeta and 13 Jbeta primers were used. The method was immunoSEQ multiplex PCR; TCRdb's version includes in-frame clones alone and lacks a portion of them. The data hold roughly 140,000 clones, with about 80% observed a single time. Material: PBMCs. The source is a male donor in good health and CMV-seronegative.

The chain is built from TRBV5-4 and TRBJ1-2; D not certain. The CDR3 sequence is 13 residues long. Deletions cut 0 bases from V and 9 bases from J, with 12 bases between. CDR1 and CDR2 from the germline V gene are SGHNT and YYREEE (reference sequence). CDR3 nucleotides: TGTGCCAGCAGCTTGGACGACTTCCGAAGCTACACCTTC. Its protein product is CASSLDDFRSYTF.

The chain employs TRBV5-1 and TRBJ2-1; D not certain. Germline-derived CDR1 and CDR2 are SGHRS and YFSETQ. The V gene lost 0 bases and the J gene lost 5 bases, with 9 bases spanning the gap. The CDR3 is made up of 14 amino acids. CDR3 in amino acids: CASSLGSPDNEQFF. CDR3 DNA sequence: TGCGCCAGCAGCTTGGGGTCGCCAGACAATGAGCAGTTCTTC.